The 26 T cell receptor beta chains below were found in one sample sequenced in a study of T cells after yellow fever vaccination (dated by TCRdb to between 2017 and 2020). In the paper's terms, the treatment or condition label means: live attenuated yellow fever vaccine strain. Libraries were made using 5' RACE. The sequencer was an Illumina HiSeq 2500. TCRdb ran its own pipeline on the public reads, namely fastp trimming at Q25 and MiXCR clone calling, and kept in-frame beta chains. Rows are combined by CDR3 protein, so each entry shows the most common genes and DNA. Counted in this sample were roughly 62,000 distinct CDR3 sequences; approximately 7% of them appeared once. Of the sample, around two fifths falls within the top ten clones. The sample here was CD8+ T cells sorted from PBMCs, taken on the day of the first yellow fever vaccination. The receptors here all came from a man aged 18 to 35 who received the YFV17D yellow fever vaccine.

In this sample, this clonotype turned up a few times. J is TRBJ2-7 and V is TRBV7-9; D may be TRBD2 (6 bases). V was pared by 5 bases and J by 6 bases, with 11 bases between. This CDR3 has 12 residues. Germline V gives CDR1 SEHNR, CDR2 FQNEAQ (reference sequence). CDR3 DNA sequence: TGTGCCAGCAGCCCAAGGGGAGGCGAGCAGTACGTC. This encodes CASSPRGGEQYV.

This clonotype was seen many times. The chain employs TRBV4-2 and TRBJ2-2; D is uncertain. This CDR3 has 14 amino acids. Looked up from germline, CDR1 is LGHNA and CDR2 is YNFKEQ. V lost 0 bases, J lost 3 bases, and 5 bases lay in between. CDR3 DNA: TGTGCCAGCAGCCAAGACCGCTACACCGGGGAGCTGTTTTTT. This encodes CASSQDRYTGELFF.

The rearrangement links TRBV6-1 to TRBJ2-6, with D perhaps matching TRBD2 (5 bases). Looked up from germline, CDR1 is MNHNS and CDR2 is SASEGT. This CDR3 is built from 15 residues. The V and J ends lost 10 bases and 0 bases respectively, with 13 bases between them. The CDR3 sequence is CATSRAFSGANVLTF. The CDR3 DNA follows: TGTGCCACCTCGCGGGCCTTCTCTGGGGCCAACGTCCTGACTTTC.

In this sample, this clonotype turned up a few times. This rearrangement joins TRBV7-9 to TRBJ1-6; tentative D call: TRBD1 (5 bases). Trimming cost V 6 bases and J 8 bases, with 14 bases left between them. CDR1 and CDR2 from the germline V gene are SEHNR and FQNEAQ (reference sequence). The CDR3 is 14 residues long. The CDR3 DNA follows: TGTGCCAGCAGACGCGGTGGGGGTGATTCACCCCTCCACTTT. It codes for CASRRGGGDSPLHF.

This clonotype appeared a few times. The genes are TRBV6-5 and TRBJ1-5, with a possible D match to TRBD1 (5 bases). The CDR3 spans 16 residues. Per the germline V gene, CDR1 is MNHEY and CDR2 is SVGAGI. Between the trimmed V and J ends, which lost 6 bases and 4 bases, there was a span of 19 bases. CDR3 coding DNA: TGTGCCAGCAGCGCGGACGCCGGATGGGGGAATCAGCCCCAGCATTTT. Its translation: CASSADAGWGNQPQHF.

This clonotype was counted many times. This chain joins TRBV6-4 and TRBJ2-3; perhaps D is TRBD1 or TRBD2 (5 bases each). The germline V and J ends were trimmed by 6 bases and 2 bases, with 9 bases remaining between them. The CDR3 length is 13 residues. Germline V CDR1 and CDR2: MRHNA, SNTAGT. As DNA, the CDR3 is TGTGCCAGCAGCACGGGGCCCACAGATACGCAGTATTTT. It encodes CASSTGPTDTQYF.

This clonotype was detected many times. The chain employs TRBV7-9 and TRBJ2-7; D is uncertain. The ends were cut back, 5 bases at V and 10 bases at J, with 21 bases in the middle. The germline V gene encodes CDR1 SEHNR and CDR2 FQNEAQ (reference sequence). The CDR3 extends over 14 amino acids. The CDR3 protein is CASSNHFRCQVQYF. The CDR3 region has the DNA TGTGCCAGCAGCAACCACTTCCGCTGTCAAGTCCAGTACTTC.

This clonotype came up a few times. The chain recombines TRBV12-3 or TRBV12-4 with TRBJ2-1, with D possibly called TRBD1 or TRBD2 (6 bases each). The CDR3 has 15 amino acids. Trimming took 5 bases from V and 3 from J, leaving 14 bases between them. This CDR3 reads CASSRGAGGYNEQFF. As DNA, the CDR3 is TGTGCCAGCAGTAGGGGGGCTGGGGGCTACAATGAGCAGTTCTTC.

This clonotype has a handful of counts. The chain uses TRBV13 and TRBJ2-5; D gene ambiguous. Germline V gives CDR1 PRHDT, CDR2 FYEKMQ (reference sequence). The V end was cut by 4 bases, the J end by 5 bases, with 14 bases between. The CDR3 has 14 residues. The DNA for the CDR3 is TGTGCCAGCAGCTCCCCTCTGGAGATGGAGACCCAGTACTTC. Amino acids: CASSSPLEMETQYF.

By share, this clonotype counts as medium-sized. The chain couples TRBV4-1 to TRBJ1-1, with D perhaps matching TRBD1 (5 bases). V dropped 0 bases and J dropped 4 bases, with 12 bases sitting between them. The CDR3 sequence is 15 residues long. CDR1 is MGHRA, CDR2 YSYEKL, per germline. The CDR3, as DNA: TGCGCCAGCAGCCAAGAGGGGACCTTGGGCACTGAAGCTTTCTTT. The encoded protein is CASSQEGTLGTEAFF.

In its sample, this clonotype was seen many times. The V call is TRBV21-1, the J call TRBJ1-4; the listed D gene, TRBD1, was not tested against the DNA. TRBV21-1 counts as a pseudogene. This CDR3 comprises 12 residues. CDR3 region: CAPAGVNEKLFF. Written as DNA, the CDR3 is TGTGCCCCTGCAGGGGTTAATGAAAAACTGTTTTTT.

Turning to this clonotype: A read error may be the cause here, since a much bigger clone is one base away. The CDR3 reads CASSFGTSDTDTQYF. DNA of the CDR3: TGTGCCAGCAGCTTTGGAACTAGCGACACAGATACGCAGTATTTT. The V gene is TRBV11-2, the J gene TRBJ2-3, with TRBD2 matching over 7 bases. Germline CDR1 is SGHAT and CDR2 is FQNNGV. V shed 3 bases, J shed 2 bases, and the junction held 5 bases outside the gene matches. This CDR3 spans 15 amino acids.

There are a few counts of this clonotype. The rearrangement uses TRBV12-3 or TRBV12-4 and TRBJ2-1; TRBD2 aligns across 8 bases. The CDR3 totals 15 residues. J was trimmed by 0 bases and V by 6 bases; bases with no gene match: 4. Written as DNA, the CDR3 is TGTGCCAGCAGGACCGGGACTAGCTCCTACAATGAGCAGTTCTTC. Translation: CASRTGTSSYNEQFF.

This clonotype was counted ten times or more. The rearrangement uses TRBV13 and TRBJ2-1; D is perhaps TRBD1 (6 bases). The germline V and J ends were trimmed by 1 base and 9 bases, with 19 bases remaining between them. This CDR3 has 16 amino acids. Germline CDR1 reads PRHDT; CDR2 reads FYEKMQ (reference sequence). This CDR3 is CASSLDLEYRDGEQFF. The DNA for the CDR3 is TGTGCCAGCAGCTTAGATCTAGAGTACAGGGATGGTGAGCAGTTCTTC.

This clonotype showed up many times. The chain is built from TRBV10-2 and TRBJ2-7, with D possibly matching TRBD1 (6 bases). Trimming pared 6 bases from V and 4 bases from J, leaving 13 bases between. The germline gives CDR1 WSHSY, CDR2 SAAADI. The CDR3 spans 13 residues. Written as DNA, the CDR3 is TGCGCCAGCAGCCCGGACAGCGTATACGAGCAGTACTTC. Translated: CASSPDSVYEQYF.

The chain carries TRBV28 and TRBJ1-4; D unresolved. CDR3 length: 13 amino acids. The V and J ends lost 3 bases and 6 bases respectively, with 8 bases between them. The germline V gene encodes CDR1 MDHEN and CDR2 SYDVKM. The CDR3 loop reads CASSFPRDEKLFF. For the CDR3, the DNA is TGTGCCAGCAGTTTTCCGAGGGATGAAAAACTGTTTTTT. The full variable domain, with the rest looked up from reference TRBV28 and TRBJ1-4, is DVKVTQSSRYLVKRTGEKVFLECVQDMDHENMFWYRQDPGLGLRLIYFSYDVKMKEKGDIPEGYSVSREKKERFSLILESASTNQTSMYLCASSFPRDEKLFFGSGTQLSVL.

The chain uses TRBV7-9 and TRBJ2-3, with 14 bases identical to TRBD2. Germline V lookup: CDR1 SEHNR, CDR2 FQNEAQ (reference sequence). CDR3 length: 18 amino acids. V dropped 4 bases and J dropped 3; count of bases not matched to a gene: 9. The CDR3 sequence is CASSSTPGTSGGTDTQYF. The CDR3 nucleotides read TGTGCCAGCAGCTCCACCCCCGGGACTAGCGGGGGAACAGATACGCAGTATTTT.

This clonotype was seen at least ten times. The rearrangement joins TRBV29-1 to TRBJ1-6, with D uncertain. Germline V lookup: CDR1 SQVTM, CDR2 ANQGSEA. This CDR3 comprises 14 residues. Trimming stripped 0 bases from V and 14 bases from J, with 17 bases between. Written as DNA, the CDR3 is TGCAGCGTTGAAGATCATGCGTCAGGTATAGCCCTCCACTTT. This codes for CSVEDHASGIALHF.

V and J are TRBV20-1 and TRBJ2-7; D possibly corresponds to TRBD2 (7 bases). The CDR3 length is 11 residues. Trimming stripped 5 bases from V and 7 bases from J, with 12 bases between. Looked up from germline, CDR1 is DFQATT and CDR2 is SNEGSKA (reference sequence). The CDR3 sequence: CSAPGGREQYV. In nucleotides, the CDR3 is TGCAGTGCTCCCGGGGGGCGGGAGCAGTACGTC.

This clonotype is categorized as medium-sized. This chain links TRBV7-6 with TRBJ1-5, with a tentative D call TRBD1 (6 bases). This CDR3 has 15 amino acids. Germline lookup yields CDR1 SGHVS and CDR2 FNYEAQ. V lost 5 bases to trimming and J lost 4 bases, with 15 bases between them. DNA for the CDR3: TGTGCCAGCAGCCTATCCGGGACATCAAATCAGCCCCAGCATTTT. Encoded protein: CASSLSGTSNQPQHF.

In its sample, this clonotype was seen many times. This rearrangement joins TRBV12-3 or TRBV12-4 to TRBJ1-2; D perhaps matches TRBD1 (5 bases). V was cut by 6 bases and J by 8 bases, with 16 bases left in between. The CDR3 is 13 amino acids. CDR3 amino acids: CASRLPGVEGYTF. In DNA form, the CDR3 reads TGTGCCAGCAGACTTCCGGGGGTCGAGGGCTACACCTTC.

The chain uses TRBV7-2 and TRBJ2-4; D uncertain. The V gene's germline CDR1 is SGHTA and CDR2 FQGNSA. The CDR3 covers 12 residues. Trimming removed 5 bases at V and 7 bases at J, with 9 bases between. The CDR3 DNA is TGTGCCAGCAGCCCGGACCTCAACATTCAGTACTTC. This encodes CASSPDLNIQYF.

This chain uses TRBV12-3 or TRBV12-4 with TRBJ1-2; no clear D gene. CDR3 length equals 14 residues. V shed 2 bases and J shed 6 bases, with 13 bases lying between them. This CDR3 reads CASSLPFRLDGYTF. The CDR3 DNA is TGTGCCAGCAGTTTACCGTTCCGGCTCGATGGCTACACCTTC.

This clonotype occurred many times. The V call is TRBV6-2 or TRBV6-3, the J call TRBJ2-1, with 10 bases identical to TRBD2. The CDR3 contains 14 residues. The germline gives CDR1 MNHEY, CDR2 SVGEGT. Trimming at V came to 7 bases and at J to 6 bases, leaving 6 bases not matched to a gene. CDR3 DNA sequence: TGTGCCAGCAACGAACTAGCGGGGACCAATGAGCAGTTCTTC. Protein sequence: CASNELAGTNEQFF.

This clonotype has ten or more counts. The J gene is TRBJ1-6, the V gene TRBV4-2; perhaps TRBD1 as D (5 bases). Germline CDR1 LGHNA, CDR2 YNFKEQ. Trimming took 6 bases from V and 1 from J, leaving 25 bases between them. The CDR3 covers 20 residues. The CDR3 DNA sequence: TGTGCCAGCAGGCCCCCAACAGAGCAGGGTGACGTGTCCTATAATTCACCCCTCCACTTT. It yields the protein CASRPPTEQGDVSYNSPLHF.

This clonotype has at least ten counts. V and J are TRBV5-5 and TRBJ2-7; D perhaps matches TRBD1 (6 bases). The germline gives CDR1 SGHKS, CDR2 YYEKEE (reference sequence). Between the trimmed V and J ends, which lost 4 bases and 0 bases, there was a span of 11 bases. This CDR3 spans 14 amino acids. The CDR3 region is CASSRQDSSYEQYV. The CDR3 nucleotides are TGTGCCAGCAGCCGACAGGACAGCTCCTACGAGCAGTACGTC.